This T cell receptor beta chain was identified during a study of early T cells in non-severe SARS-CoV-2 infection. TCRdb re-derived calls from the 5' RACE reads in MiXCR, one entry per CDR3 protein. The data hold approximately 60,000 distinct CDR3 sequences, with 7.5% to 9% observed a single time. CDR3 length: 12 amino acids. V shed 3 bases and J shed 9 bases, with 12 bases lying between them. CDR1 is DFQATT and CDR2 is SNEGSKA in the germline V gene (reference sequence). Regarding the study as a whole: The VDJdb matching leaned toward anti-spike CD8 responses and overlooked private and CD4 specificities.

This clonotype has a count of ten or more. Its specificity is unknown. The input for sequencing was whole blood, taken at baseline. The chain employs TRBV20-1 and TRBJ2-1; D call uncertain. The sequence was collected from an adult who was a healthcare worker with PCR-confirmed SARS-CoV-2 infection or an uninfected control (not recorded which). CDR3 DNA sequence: TGCAGTGCTAGCATCCGAGGCGGTGAGCAGTTCTTC. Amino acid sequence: CSASIRGGEQFF.